This T cell receptor (beta chain) is from a study of graft-versus-host responses after intestinal transplantation. TCRdb's copy holds only in-frame clones and misses some; the assay was immunoSEQ multiplex PCR. This table holds tens of thousands of clones, 92% found once. Trimming removed 0 bases from V and 5 bases from J; junction bases left unmatched: 5. The CDR3 contains 16 residues. The V gene's germline CDR1 is MGHRA and CDR2 YSYEKL. The source of this sequence is a human patient who received an intestinal transplant, so some T cells may come from the graft donor. This specimen was PBMCs, taken 98 days after intestinal transplantation. This chain links TRBV4-1 with TRBJ2-3; 10 bases map to TRBD2. The CDR3 nucleotides are TGCGCCAGCAGCCAAGATGGGCTAGCGGGAGAAGATACGCAGTATTTT. Translation gives CASSQDGLAGEDTQYF.